The sequence of this T cell receptor (beta chain) was determined in a study of molecular identifiers for immune sequencing clone quantification. Whole-study results and caveats: Researchers reportedly could pick up spiked Jurkat TCR RNA from one cell mixed into one million naive cells. Whereas clones above 20 RNA copies held under 1% of naive-cell molecules, they held over 97% of effector molecules.

CD8+CD4-CCR7+CD45RA+ sorting gave the naive CD8 T cells. Points on this clonotype: Its target is unknown.

In TCRdb, the PCR reads were re-called with MiXCR into one record per CDR3 protein. The table records more than 450,000 distinct CDR3 sequences, about a fifth of them present only once. Germline assignment: CDR1 SGHAT and CDR2 FQNNGV. This CDR3 is built from 12 residues. With V trimmed by 5 bases and J by 6 bases, 3 bases remained unmatched. Sequenced material: naive CD8+ T cells from blood, with Jurkat cell RNA spiked in. Stated subset: FACS-sorted CD8+CD4-CCR7+CD45RA+ naive T cells. This clonotype originated in a human donor in good health. Some libraries in this study had Jurkat cell RNA spiked in. This chain uses TRBV11-2 with TRBJ2-7; 8 bases align to TRBD1. The CDR3 loop reads CASSRTGGEQYF. CDR3 bases: TGTGCCAGCAGCCGCACAGGGGGCGAGCAGTACTTC. Using reference TRBV11-2 and TRBJ2-7 for the parts outside the CDR3, the full variable domain is EAGVAQSPRYKIIEKRQSVAFWCNPISGHATLYWYQQILGQGPKLLIQFQNNGVVDDSQLPKDRFSAERLKGVDSTLKIQPAKLEDSAVYLCASSRTGGEQYFGPGTRLTVT.